This TCR beta chain was sequenced during a study of response to subunit inactivated influenza vaccine. There are many counts of this clonotype. The target antigen is unknown. Trimming at V came to 1 base and at J to 5 bases, leaving 7 bases not matched to a gene. Germline V gene sequence: CDR1 DFQATT, CDR2 SNEGSKA (reference sequence). The CDR3 runs 16 residues. General study findings and limits: Authors suggested seasonal influenza vaccinations each recruit few new T cells.

Using its own MiXCR run on the RT-PCR reads, TCRdb lists one record per CDR3 protein. This sample has some 480,000 distinct CDR3 sequences, with about a tenth found just once. This clonotype originated in a man aged 50 to 60 who received an inactivated influenza vaccine. The source was PBMCs from blood, collected roughly 48 days after vaccination. The rearrangement uses TRBV20-1 and TRBJ2-2; 10 bases are shared with TRBD2. The CDR3 region is CSARGSGGARTGELFF. CDR3 nucleotide sequence: TGCAGTGCTAGAGGAAGCGGGGGGGCGCGTACCGGGGAGCTGTTTTTT.